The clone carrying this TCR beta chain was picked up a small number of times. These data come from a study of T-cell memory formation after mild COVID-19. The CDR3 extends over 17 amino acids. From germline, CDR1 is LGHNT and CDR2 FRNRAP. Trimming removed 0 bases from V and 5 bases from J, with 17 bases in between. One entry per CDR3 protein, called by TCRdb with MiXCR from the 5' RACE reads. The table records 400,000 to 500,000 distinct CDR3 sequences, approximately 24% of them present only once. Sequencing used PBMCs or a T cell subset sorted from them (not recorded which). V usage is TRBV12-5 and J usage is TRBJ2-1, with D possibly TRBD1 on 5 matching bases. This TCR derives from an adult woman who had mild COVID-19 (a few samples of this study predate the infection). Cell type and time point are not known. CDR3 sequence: CASGLVPGQGSDNEQFF. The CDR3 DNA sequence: TGTGCTAGTGGTTTGGTACCCGGGCAGGGAAGCGACAATGAGCAGTTCTTC.